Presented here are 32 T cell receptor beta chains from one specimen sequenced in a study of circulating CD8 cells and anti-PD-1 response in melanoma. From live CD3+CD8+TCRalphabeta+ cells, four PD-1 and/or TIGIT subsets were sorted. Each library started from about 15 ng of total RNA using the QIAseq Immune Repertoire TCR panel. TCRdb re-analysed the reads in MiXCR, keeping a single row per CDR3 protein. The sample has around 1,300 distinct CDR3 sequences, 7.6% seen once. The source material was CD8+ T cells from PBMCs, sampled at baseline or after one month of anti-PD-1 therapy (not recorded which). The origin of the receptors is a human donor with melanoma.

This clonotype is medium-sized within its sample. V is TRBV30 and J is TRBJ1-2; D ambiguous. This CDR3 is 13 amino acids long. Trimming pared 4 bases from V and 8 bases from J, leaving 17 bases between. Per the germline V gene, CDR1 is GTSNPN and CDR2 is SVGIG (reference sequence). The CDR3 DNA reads TGTGCCTGGACCAAGTCGTCAGTTCGCGGCTACACCTTC. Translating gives CAWTKSSVRGYTF.

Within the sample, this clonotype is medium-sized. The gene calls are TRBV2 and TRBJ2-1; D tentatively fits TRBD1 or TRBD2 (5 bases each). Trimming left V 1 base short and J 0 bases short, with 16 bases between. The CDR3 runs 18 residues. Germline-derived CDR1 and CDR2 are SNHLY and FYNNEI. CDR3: CASSEGGAKGVSYNEQFF. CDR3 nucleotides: TGTGCCAGCAGTGAAGGAGGGGCTAAGGGCGTCTCCTACAATGAGCAGTTCTTC.

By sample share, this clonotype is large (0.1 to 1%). This chain's CDR3 is CASANFEAFF. DNA of the CDR3: TGTGCCAGCGCGAATTTTGAAGCTTTCTTT. The chain recombines TRBV2 with TRBJ1-1, with D unresolved. The CDR3 totals 10 residues. Trimming removed 8 bases at V and 7 bases at J, with 8 bases between. The germline V gene has CDR1 SNHLY and CDR2 FYNNEI. The whole variable domain, remainder taken from reference TRBV2 and TRBJ1-1, is EPEVTQTPSHQVTQMGQEVILRCVPISNHLYFYWYRQILGQKVEFLVSFYNNEISEKSEIFDDQFSVERPDGSNFTLKIRSTKLEDSAMYFCASANFEAFFGQGTRLTVV.

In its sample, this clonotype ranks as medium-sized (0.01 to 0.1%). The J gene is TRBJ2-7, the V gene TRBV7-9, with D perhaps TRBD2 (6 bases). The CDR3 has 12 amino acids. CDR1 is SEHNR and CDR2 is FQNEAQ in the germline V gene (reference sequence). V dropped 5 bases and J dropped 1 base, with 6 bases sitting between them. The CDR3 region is CASSRGSYEQYF. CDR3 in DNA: TGTGCCAGCAGCCGGGGGTCCTACGAGCAGTACTTC.

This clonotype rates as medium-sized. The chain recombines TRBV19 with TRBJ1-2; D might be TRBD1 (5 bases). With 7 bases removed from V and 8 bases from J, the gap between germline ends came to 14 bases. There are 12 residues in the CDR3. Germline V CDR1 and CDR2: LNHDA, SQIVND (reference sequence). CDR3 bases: TGTGCCAGTACGTATGGGGCCGTCGGCTACACCTTC. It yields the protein CASTYGAVGYTF.

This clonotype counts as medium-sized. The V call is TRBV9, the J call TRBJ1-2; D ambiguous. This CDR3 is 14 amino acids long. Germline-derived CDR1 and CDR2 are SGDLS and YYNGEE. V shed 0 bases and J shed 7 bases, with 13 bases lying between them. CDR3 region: CASSVGSGVTGYTF. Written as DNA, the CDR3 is TGTGCCAGCAGCGTAGGGTCTGGGGTGACTGGCTACACCTTC.

The CDR3 DNA sequence: TGTGCCAGTAGTTCCCGTGGCAGGCCGAACACTGAAGCTTTCTTT. It specifies CASSSRGRPNTEAFF. The chain recombines TRBV19 with TRBJ1-1; D remains unclear. Trimming took off 5 bases at V and 1 base at J, with 14 bases between the two ends. Germline lookup yields CDR1 LNHDA and CDR2 SQIVND (reference sequence). The CDR3 is 15 residues long. The whole variable domain, remainder taken from reference TRBV19 and TRBJ1-1, is DGGITQSPKYLFRKEGQNVTLSCEQNLNHDAMYWYRQDPGQGLRLIYYSQIVNDFQKGDIAEGYSVSREKKESFPLTVTSAQKNPTAFYLCASSSRGRPNTEAFFGQGTRLTVV.

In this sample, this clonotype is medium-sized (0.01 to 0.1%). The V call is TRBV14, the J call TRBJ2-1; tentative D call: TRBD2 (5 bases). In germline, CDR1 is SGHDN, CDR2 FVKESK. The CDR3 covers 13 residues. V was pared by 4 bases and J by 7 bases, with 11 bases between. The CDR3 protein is CASSPLSGNEQFF. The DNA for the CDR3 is TGTGCCAGCAGCCCTCTCTCGGGGAATGAGCAGTTCTTC.

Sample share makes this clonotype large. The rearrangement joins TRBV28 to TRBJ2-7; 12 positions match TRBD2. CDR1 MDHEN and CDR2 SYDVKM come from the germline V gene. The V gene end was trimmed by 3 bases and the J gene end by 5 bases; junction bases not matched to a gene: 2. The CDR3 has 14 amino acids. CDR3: CASSFRLAGDEQYF. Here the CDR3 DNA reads TGTGCCAGCAGTTTTCGACTAGCGGGAGACGAGCAGTACTTC.

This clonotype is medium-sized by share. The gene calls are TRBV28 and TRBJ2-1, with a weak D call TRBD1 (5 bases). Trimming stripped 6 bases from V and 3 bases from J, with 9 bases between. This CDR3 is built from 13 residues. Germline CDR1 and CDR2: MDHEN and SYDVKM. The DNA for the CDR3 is TGTGCCAGCAGGCCAGACAGCTACAATGAGCAGTTCTTC. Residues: CASRPDSYNEQFF.

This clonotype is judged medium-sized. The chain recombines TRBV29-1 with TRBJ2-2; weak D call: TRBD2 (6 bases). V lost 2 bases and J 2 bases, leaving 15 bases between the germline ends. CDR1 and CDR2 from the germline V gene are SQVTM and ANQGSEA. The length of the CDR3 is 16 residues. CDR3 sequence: CSVEHGGIANTGELFF. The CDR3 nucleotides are TGCAGCGTTGAACATGGAGGGATAGCCAACACCGGGGAGCTGTTTTTT.

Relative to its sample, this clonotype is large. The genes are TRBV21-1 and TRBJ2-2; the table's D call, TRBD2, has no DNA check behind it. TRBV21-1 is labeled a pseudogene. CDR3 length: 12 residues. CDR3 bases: TGTGCCAGCAGCATGGAGGCCGGGGAGCTGTTTTTT. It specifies CASSMEAGELFF.

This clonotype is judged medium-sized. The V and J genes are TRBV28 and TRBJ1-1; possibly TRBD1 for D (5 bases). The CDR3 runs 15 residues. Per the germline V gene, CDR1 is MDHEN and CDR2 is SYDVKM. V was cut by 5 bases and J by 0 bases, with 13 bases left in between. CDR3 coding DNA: TGTGCCAGCAGTCGCCCAGGGACGTTGAACACTGAAGCTTTCTTT. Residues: CASSRPGTLNTEAFF.

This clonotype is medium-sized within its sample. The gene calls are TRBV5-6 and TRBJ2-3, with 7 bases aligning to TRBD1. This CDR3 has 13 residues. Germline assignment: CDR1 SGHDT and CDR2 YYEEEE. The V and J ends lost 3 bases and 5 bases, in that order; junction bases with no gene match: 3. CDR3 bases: TGTGCCAGCAGCTACGACAGGGTAGATACGCAGTATTTT. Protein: CASSYDRVDTQYF.

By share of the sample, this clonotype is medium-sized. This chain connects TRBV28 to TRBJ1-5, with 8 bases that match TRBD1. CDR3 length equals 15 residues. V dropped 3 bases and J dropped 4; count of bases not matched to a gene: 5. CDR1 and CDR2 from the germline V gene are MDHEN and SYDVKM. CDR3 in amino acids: CASSFKYRGNQPQHF. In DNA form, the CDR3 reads TGTGCCAGCAGTTTCAAATACAGGGGGAATCAGCCCCAGCATTTT.

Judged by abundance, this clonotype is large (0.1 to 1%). This chain's CDR3 is CASSDFEPDTQYF. In DNA form, the CDR3 reads TGTGCCAGTAGTGATTTCGAGCCAGATACGCAGTATTTT. V gene TRBV19 combines with J gene TRBJ2-3; D unresolved. The V gene lost 5 bases and the J gene lost 4 bases, with 10 bases spanning the gap. The CDR3 length is 13 residues. CDR1 LNHDA and CDR2 SQIVND come from the germline V gene (reference sequence).

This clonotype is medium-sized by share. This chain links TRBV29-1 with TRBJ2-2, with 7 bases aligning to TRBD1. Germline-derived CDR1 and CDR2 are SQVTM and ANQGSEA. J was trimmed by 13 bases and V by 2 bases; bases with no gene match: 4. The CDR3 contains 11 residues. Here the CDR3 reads CSVELQGTLFF. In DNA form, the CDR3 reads TGCAGCGTTGAATTACAGGGGACGCTGTTTTTT.

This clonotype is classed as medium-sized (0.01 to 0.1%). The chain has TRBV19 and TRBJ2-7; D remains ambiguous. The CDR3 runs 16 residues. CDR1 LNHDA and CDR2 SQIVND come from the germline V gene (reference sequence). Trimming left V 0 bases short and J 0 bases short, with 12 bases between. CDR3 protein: CASSIDSGLSSYEQYF. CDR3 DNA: TGTGCCAGTAGTATAGACTCCGGTCTGAGCTCCTACGAGCAGTACTTC.

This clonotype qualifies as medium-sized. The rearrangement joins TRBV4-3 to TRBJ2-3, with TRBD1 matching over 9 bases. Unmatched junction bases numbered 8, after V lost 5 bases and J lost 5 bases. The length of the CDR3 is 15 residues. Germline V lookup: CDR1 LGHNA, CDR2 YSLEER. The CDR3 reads CASSSFGQGRDTQYF. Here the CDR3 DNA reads TGCGCCAGCAGCTCCTTCGGACAGGGGAGAGATACGCAGTATTTT.

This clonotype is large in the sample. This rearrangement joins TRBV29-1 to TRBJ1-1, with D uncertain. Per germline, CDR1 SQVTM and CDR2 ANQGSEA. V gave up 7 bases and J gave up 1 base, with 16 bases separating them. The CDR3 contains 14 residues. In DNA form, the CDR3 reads TGCAGCGCACGGACCCTTAAGTCGAACACTGAAGCTTTCTTT. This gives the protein CSARTLKSNTEAFF.

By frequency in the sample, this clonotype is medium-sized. The CDR3, as DNA: TGTGCCAGCAGCCCCCACAGGACTGATGGTGAGCAGTTCTTC. Protein: CASSPHRTDGEQFF. The chain employs TRBV6-6 and TRBJ2-1; D is perhaps TRBD1 or TRBD2 (5 bases each). Germline CDR1 MNHNY, CDR2 SVGAGI (reference sequence). Trimming cost V 6 bases and J 9 bases, with 18 bases left between them. The CDR3 contains 14 residues.

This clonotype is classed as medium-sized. The CDR3: CATTGGDPYEQYF. The CDR3 coding sequence is TGTGCCACCACGGGAGGGGATCCCTACGAGCAGTACTTC. This sequence joins TRBV27 and TRBJ2-7; 8 nucleotides align to TRBD2. This CDR3 spans 13 amino acids. The ends lost 10 bases at V and 2 bases at J; junction bases unmatched: 7. Germline lookup yields CDR1 MNHEY and CDR2 SMNVEV (reference sequence).

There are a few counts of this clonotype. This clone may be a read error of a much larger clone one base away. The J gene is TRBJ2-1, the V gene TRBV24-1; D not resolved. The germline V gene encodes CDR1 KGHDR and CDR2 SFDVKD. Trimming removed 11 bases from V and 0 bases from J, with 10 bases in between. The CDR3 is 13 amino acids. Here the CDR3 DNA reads TGTGCCATCCGAGACGGCTCCTACAATGAGCAGTTCTTC. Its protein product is CAIRDGSYNEQFF.

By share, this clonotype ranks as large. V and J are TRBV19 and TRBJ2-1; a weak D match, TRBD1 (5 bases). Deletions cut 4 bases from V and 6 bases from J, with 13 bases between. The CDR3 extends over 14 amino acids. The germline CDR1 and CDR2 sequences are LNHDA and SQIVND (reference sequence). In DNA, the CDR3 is TGTGCCAGTAGTAACGACAGAGTTCTCAATGAGCAGTTCTTC. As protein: CASSNDRVLNEQFF. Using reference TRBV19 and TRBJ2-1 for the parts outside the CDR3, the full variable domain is DGGITQSPKYLFRKEGQNVTLSCEQNLNHDAMYWYRQDPGQGLRLIYYSQIVNDFQKGDIAEGYSVSREKKESFPLTVTSAQKNPTAFYLCASSNDRVLNEQFFGPGTRLTVL.

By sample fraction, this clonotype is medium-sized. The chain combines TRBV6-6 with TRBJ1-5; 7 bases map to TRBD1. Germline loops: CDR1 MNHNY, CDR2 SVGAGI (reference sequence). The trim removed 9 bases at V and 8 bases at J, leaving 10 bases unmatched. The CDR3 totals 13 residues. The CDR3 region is CASTAGGTKPQHF. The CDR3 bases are TGTGCCAGTACGGCAGGGGGTACGAAGCCCCAGCATTTT.

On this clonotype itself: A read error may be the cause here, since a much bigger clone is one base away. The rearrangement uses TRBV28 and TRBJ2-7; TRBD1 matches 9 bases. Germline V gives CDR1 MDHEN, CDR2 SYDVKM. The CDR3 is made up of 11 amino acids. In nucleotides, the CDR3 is TGTACCAGCAGTTGGGACAGGGAAAGGGTATTC. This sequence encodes CTSSWDRERVF.

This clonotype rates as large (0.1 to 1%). CDR3 DNA sequence: TGTGCCGTGTGTCAGGATAGCGGGGAGCTGTTTTTT. Its translation: CAVCQDSGELFF. The gene calls are TRBV27 and TRBJ2-2; D ambiguous. The V end lost 11 bases, the J end lost 7 bases, and 14 bases lay between the germline ends. This CDR3 is built from 12 residues. Germline CDR1 is MNHEY and CDR2 is SMNVEV (reference sequence).

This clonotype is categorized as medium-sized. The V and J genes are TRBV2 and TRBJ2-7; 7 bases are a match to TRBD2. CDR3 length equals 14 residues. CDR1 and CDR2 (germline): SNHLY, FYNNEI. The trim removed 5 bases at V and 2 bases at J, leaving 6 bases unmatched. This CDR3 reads CASSRLRGAYEQYF. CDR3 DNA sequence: TGTGCCAGCAGTCGACTTCGGGGGGCCTACGAGCAGTACTTC.

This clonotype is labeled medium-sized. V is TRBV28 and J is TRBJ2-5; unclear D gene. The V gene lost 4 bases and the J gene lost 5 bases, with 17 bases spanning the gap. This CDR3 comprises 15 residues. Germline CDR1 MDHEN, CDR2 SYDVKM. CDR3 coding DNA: TGTGCCAGCAGTTATCAAGGCCTTCTCGGGGAGACCCAGTACTTC. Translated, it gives CASSYQGLLGETQYF.

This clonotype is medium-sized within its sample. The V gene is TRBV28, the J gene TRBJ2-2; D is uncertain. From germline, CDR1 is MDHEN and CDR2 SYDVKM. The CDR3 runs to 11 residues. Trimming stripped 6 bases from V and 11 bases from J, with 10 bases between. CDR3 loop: CASSPSVELFF. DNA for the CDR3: TGTGCCAGCAGCCCGTCGGTAGAGCTGTTTTTT.

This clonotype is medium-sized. For the CDR3, the DNA is TGTGCCAGCAGCCAGTCAGGGCTAGCGGAGGGCACAGATACGCAGTATTTT. Residues: CASSQSGLAEGTDTQYF. This sequence joins TRBV14 and TRBJ2-3, with 7 bases identical to TRBD2. The germline gives CDR1 SGHDN, CDR2 FVKESK. Trimming removed 3 bases from V and 1 base from J; junction bases left unmatched: 10. CDR3 length: 17 residues. The whole variable domain, filled in from reference TRBV14 and TRBJ2-3, reads EAGVTQFPSHSVIEKGQTVTLRCDPISGHDNLYWYRRVMGKEIKFLLHFVKESKQDESGMPNNRFLAERTGGTYSTLKVQPAELEDSGVYFCASSQSGLAEGTDTQYFGPGTRLTVL.

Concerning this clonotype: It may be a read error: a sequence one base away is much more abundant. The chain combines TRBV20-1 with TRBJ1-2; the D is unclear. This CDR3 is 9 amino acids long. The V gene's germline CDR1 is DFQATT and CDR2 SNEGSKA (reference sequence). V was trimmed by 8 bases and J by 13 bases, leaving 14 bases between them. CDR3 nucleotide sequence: TGCAGTTCCGTACCCAGCTGCACCTTC. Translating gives CSSVPSCTF.